This entry lists 22 T cell receptor beta chains sequenced from one sample in a study of blood T cell repertoires in COVID-19. The repertoire was sequenced with immunoSEQ multiplex PCR; TCRdb's copy has only in-frame clones and lacks some. Altogether 75,000 to 100,000 clones are present, roughly 80% being singletons, with the ten largest covering 4% to 5.5%. Source material: peripheral blood. These receptors were collected from a man aged 60-69 years with acute or convalescent COVID-19.

The chain employs TRBV6-5 and TRBJ1-1; the match to TRBD1 covers 9 bases. From germline, CDR1 is MNHEY and CDR2 SVGAGI. The CDR3 contains 13 residues. V shed 6 bases, J shed 5 bases, and the junction held 4 bases outside the gene matches. CDR3 amino acids: CASSVQGATEAFF. CDR3 coding DNA: TGTGCCAGCAGCGTACAGGGGGCAACTGAAGCTTTCTTT.

Regarding this clone: The germline gene is not matched at one end of the junction; a read error may be the cause. J is TRBJ2-7 and V is TRBV2; possibly TRBD1 for D (6 bases). Looked up from germline, CDR1 is SNHLY and CDR2 is FYNNEI. This CDR3 spans 12 amino acids. The CDR3, as DNA: TGTGCCAGCATTGAACAGGGCTACGAGCAGTACTTC. The encoded protein is CASIEQGYEQYF.

The genes are TRBV7-9 and TRBJ1-2; 9 bases line up with TRBD1. The trim removed 5 bases at V and 5 bases at J, leaving 15 bases unmatched. CDR1 and CDR2 (germline): SEHNR, FQNEAQ (reference sequence). The CDR3 totals 17 residues. Here the CDR3 reads CASSVDRGRVREYGYTF. The CDR3 region has the DNA TGTGCCAGCAGCGTGGACAGGGGCCGGGTAAGGGAATATGGCTACACCTTC.

This sequence joins TRBV10-1 and TRBJ2-3, with a tentative D call TRBD1 (5 bases). The CDR3 runs to 15 residues. Between the trimmed V and J ends, which lost 3 bases and 0 bases, there was a span of 10 bases. Germline CDR1 is WNHNN and CDR2 is SYGVQD (reference sequence). This CDR3 reads CASSDGGASTDTQYF. CDR3 DNA: TGCGCCAGCAGTGACGGTGGGGCTAGCACAGATACGCAGTATTTT.

The rearrangement links TRBV2 to TRBJ2-7; TRBD1 aligns across 8 bases. Trimming took 6 bases from V and 6 from J; bases not matched to a gene: 7. Per germline, CDR1 SNHLY and CDR2 FYNNEI. The CDR3 extends over 13 amino acids. The CDR3 nucleotides are TGTGCCAGCAGAAGAGGGACAGGCTTCGAGCAGTACTTC. As protein: CASRRGTGFEQYF. The complete variable domain, with remaining parts taken from reference TRBV2 and TRBJ2-7, reads EPEVTQTPSHQVTQMGQEVILRCVPISNHLYFYWYRQILGQKVEFLVSFYNNEISEKSEIFDDQFSVERPDGSNFTLKIRSTKLEDSAMYFCASRRGTGFEQYFGPGTRLTVT.

The chain uses TRBV5-1 and TRBJ1-2; no clear D gene. V was pared by 6 bases and J by 3 bases, with 15 bases between. The CDR3 is 14 residues long. Germline-derived CDR1 and CDR2 are SGHRS and YFSETQ. Written as DNA, the CDR3 is TGCGCCAGCAACCCTGGTGAGGTCTACTATGGCTACACCTTC. Translating it yields CASNPGEVYYGYTF. The full variable domain, in which reference TRBV5-1 and TRBJ1-2 provide the parts outside the CDR3, is KAGVTQTPRYLIKTRGQQVTLSCSPISGHRSVSWYQQTPGQGLQFLFEYFSETQRNKGNFPGRFSGRQFSNSRSEMNVSTLELGDSALYLCASNPGEVYYGYTFGSGTRLTVV.

The V and J genes are TRBV19 and TRBJ1-2; D perhaps matches TRBD1 (5 bases). CDR1 is LNHDA, CDR2 SQIVND, per germline (reference sequence). V shed 2 bases and J shed 1 base, with 11 bases lying between them. The CDR3 is made up of 15 amino acids. The chain's CDR3 is CASSISPGLNYGYTF. The CDR3 DNA follows: TGTGCCAGTAGTATATCACCGGGACTTAACTATGGCTACACCTTC.

In this sample, this clone turned up a few times. CDR3 sequence: CASSEAKRDMTGNYGYTF. CDR3 nucleotide sequence: TGTGCCAGCAGTGAAGCGAAGCGAGATATGACAGGGAACTATGGCTACACCTTC. The rearrangement uses TRBV2 and TRBJ1-2, with TRBD1 matching over 7 bases. Germline CDR1 SNHLY, CDR2 FYNNEI. The CDR3 is made up of 18 amino acids. J lost 2 bases, V lost 0 bases, and 12 bases had no gene match. Variable domain in full (rest from reference TRBV2 and TRBJ1-2): EPEVTQTPSHQVTQMGQEVILRCVPISNHLYFYWYRQILGQKVEFLVSFYNNEISEKSEIFDDQFSVERPDGSNFTLKIRSTKLEDSAMYFCASSEAKRDMTGNYGYTFGSGTRLTVV.

To note about this clone: At one end, the junction sequence differs from germline, possibly due to a read error. The chain combines TRBV6-6 with TRBJ1-1, with TRBD1 matching over 7 bases. This CDR3 region has 15 residues. Germline CDR1 reads MNHNY; CDR2 reads SVGAGI (reference sequence). The CDR3 protein is CTSSYHTGANTEAFF. The CDR3 nucleotides read TGTACCAGCAGTTACCACACAGGGGCGAACACTGAAGCTTTCTTT.

The chain employs TRBV24-1 and TRBJ2-3, with D perhaps matching TRBD2 (5 bases). The length of the CDR3 is 15 residues. Germline-derived CDR1 and CDR2 are KGHDR and SFDVKD. V was pared by 0 bases and J by 1 base, with 7 bases between. The CDR3 protein is CATSDLRRGTDTQYF. The DNA of the CDR3 is TGTGCCACCAGTGATTTGCGGCGGGGCACAGATACGCAGTATTTT.

This clone was recorded only once. V usage is TRBV6-4 and J usage is TRBJ1-5, with D possibly being TRBD1 (5 bases). The CDR3 is made up of 12 amino acids. CDR1 MRHNA and CDR2 SNTAGT come from the germline V gene. Deletions cut 10 bases from V and 7 bases from J, with 14 bases between. The CDR3 bases are TGTGCCACCCGGGGGGGACGCCAGCCCCAGCATTTT. As protein: CATRGGRQPQHF.

The chain recombines TRBV5-1 with TRBJ2-3, with D possibly being TRBD1 (6 bases). The V gene lost 3 bases and the J gene lost 0 bases, with 8 bases spanning the gap. Germline loops: CDR1 SGHRS, CDR2 YFSETQ. The CDR3 is made up of 14 amino acids. In DNA form, the CDR3 reads TGCGCCAGCAGCTGGGACATTAGCACAGATACGCAGTATTTT. This sequence encodes CASSWDISTDTQYF.

This chain uses TRBV5-4 with TRBJ2-3; 12 bases align to TRBD2. The CDR3 sequence is 17 residues long. The V segment lost 3 bases and the J segment 0 bases; nucleotides outside the gene matches: 5. Germline CDR1 SGHNT, CDR2 YYREEE (reference sequence). The CDR3 spells CASSSGLAGTSTDTQYF. The CDR3 bases are TGTGCCAGCAGCTCCGGACTAGCGGGAACTAGCACAGATACGCAGTATTTT.

The genes are TRBV2 and TRBJ1-6; D is unresolved. In germline, CDR1 is SNHLY, CDR2 FYNNEI. CDR3 size: 14 residues. The V and J ends lost 4 bases and 2 bases respectively, with 6 bases between them. The chain's CDR3 is CASSVETYNSPLHF. CDR3 coding DNA: TGTGCCAGCAGTGTCGAGACCTATAATTCACCCCTCCACTTT.

J is TRBJ2-5 and V is TRBV18, with TRBD1 matching 9 bases. Germline V gene data show CDR1 as KGHSH and CDR2 as LQKENI. J was trimmed by 4 bases and V by 8 bases; bases with no gene match: 8. The CDR3 totals 14 residues. CDR3 residues: CASRPGTGLETQYF. DNA of the CDR3: TGTGCCAGCAGACCCGGGACAGGGCTAGAGACCCAGTACTTC.

The V call is TRBV29-1, the J call TRBJ1-2; D is possibly TRBD1 (6 bases). The CDR3 consists of 13 residues. Trimming took off 4 bases at V and 8 bases at J, with 17 bases between the two ends. Germline lookup yields CDR1 SQVTM and CDR2 ANQGSEA. The CDR3 protein is CSVVDEGGVGYTF. The CDR3 bases are TGCAGCGTTGTCGATGAAGGGGGTGTCGGCTACACCTTC. Complete variable domain (other parts from reference TRBV29-1 and TRBJ1-2): SAVISQKPSRDICQRGTSLTIQCQVDSQVTMMFWYRQQPGQSLTLIATANQGSEATYESGFVIDKFPISRPNLTFSTLTVSNMSPEDSSIYLCSVVDEGGVGYTFGSGTRLTVV.

This chain connects TRBV4-1 to TRBJ2-2; D remains unclear. V gave up 5 bases and J gave up 2 bases, with 15 bases separating them. Germline V gene sequence: CDR1 MGHRA, CDR2 YSYEKL. This CDR3 is 16 amino acids long. Here the CDR3 DNA reads TGCGCCAGCAGCTTAAACTCCGGGTCCAACACCGGGGAGCTGTTTTTT. This codes for CASSLNSGSNTGELFF.

This clone was seen more than once but under ten times. The chain recombines TRBV6-2 or TRBV6-3 with TRBJ2-3, with 8 bases matching TRBD1. The length of the CDR3 is 15 residues. V was pared by 4 bases and J by 0 bases, with 3 bases of the junction left unmatched. The germline gives CDR1 MNHEY, CDR2 SVGEGT. As DNA, the CDR3 is TGTGCCAGCAGTTCGACAGGGGCTAGCACAGATACGCAGTATTTT. This translates into CASSSTGASTDTQYF.

The V gene is TRBV10-3, the J gene TRBJ1-1, with D maybe TRBD1 (5 bases). With 2 bases removed from V and 4 bases from J, the gap between germline ends came to 14 bases. CDR3 length: 15 residues. Germline CDR1 ENHRY, CDR2 SYGVKD. CDR3 sequence reads: CAISETPGVGTEAFF. The CDR3 DNA follows: TGTGCCATCAGTGAGACCCCGGGGGTGGGCACTGAAGCTTTCTTT.

The chain combines TRBV7-3 with TRBJ2-6; the D gene is possibly TRBD1 (5 bases). The CDR3 runs to 16 residues. Trimming left V 5 bases short and J 4 bases short, with 15 bases between. Germline V gives CDR1 SGHTA, CDR2 FQGTGA. This CDR3 reads CASSPYTGLGANVLTF. The CDR3 DNA is TGTGCCAGCAGCCCGTATACAGGCCTCGGGGCCAACGTCCTGACTTTC.

This chain uses TRBV5-1 with TRBJ2-3; 9 bases are shared with TRBD2. The V and J ends lost 0 bases and 2 bases, in that order; junction bases with no gene match: 4. Germline CDR1 SGHRS, CDR2 YFSETQ. This CDR3 region has 16 residues. The CDR3: CASSLVASGTTDTQYF. The CDR3 nucleotides read TGCGCCAGCAGCTTGGTTGCTAGCGGGACCACAGATACGCAGTATTTT. Based on the CDR3 plus reference TRBV5-1 and TRBJ2-3, the full variable domain is KAGVTQTPRYLIKTRGQQVTLSCSPISGHRSVSWYQQTPGQGLQFLFEYFSETQRNKGNFPGRFSGRQFSNSRSEMNVSTLELGDSALYLCASSLVASGTTDTQYFGPGTRLTVL.

The chain joins TRBV6-1 to TRBJ1-2; D gene unclear. Germline lookup yields CDR1 MNHNS and CDR2 SASEGT. V was pared by 0 bases and J by 5 bases, with 13 bases between. This CDR3 has 15 amino acids. CDR3 amino acids: CASSEALRVGYGYTF. The CDR3 nucleotides read TGTGCCAGCAGTGAAGCGCTTCGGGTCGGTTATGGCTACACCTTC.